The 26 T cell receptor beta chains below come from one sample, sequenced in a study of tumor-infiltrating lymphocytes in oesophageal squamous cell carcinoma. TCRdb used MiXCR to reprocess the PCR reads, holding one entry per CDR3 protein. The sample has nearly 9,000 distinct CDR3 sequences, 60% to 70% seen once. Sequencing was carried out using esophageal tumor tissue. These receptors were obtained from a female donor with esophageal squamous cell carcinoma.

V gene TRBV7-2 combines with J gene TRBJ2-3; no firm D call. The CDR3 length is 13 residues. The V gene lost 1 base and the J gene lost 5 bases, with 7 bases spanning the gap. Germline CDR1 is SGHTA and CDR2 is FQGNSA. CDR3 sequence: CASSLVPGDTQYF. The CDR3 DNA reads as TGTGCCAGCAGCTTAGTCCCGGGAGATACGCAGTATTTT.

V usage is TRBV7-2 and J usage is TRBJ2-3; no firm D call. The CDR3 is 13 residues long. CDR1 and CDR2 from the germline V gene are SGHTA and FQGNSA. V was clipped by 5 bases and J by 4 bases, with 10 bases between them. CDR3 in DNA: TGTGCCAGCAGCGGCAACTTTGCAGATACGCAGTATTTT. It codes for CASSGNFADTQYF.

This clonotype was seen a handful of times. One junction end disagrees with the germline gene, perhaps due to a read error. V and J are TRBV6-6 and TRBJ2-4; the D is unclear. The CDR3 covers 12 residues. From germline, CDR1 is MNHNY and CDR2 SVGAGI (reference sequence). CDR3 bases: TGTGCCAGCAGCAACTATAATTCACCCCTCCACTTC. Amino acid sequence: CASSNYNSPLHF.

This clonotype was recorded once. The gene calls are TRBV24-1 and TRBJ2-1; 9 nucleotides match TRBD1. The CDR3 totals 15 residues. CDR1 KGHDR and CDR2 SFDVKD come from the germline V gene. Trimming removed 5 bases from V and 5 bases from J; junction bases left unmatched: 6. Here the CDR3 DNA reads TGTGCCACCAGTGCAAGGGACAGGGTCGACAATGAGCAGTTCTTC. Translating it yields CATSARDRVDNEQFF.

This clonotype has a single count. The V gene is TRBV11-3, the J gene TRBJ2-7; D may be TRBD1 (6 bases). The tail of the sequence fits TRBJ2-5 better, so the J call may be wrong. The CDR3 is 14 residues long. Germline V gene data show CDR1 as SGHNT and CDR2 as YENEEA. CDR3 DNA: TGTGCCAGCAGCCCAGCAGGGGTGGGAGAGACCCAGTACTTC. Amino acids: CASSPAGVGETQYF.

The chain has TRBV7-3 and TRBJ2-1; TRBD2 is a possible D gene (5 bases). V shed 7 bases and J shed 3 bases, with 13 bases lying between them. CDR1 SGHTA and CDR2 FQGTGA come from the germline V gene. This CDR3 spans 14 amino acids. The CDR3 spells CASTMGGFYNEQFF. The CDR3 DNA sequence: TGTGCCAGCACAATGGGCGGGTTCTACAATGAGCAGTTCTTC.

This rearrangement joins TRBV7-6 to TRBJ2-3; 11 nucleotides line up with TRBD2. This CDR3 comprises 15 residues. Germline V CDR1 and CDR2: SGHVS, FNYEAQ. The junction had 0 bases not matched to a gene; V was cut back by 0 bases and J by 4 bases. CDR3 residues: CASSLASGRADTQYF. The CDR3 DNA reads TGTGCCAGCAGCTTAGCTAGCGGGAGGGCAGATACGCAGTATTTT.

This clonotype is labeled large. The J gene is TRBJ1-3, the V gene TRBV12-3 or TRBV12-4; unclear D gene. CDR3 length equals 15 residues. V was trimmed by 1 base and J by 4 bases, leaving 11 bases between them. This CDR3 is CASSLEVALGNTIYF. The CDR3, as DNA: TGTGCCAGCAGTTTAGAGGTGGCCCTGGGAAACACCATATATTTT.

The CDR3 nucleotides are TGTGCCAGTACCAACCGTCCAGAGGGGAACTATGGCTACACCTTC. Translating gives CASTNRPEGNYGYTF. The genes are TRBV19 and TRBJ2-4; D is possibly TRBD1 (5 bases). The J call is in doubt because the DNA end fits TRBJ1-2 better. There are 15 residues in the CDR3. Germline lookup yields CDR1 LNHDA and CDR2 SQIVND (reference sequence).

V usage is TRBV11-2 and J usage is TRBJ2-4; 10 nucleotides align to TRBD1. The last part of the DNA fits TRBJ2-7 better; the J call may be wrong. The CDR3 loop spans 15 amino acids. Looked up from germline, CDR1 is SGHAT and CDR2 is FQNNGV. CDR3 residues: CASSFLTGGRNEQYF. As DNA, the CDR3 is TGTGCCAGCAGCTTCTTGACAGGGGGCAGGAACGAGCAGTACTTC.

This clonotype has more than one count but fewer than ten. V gene TRBV7-6 combines with J gene TRBJ1-4, with 11 bases aligning to TRBD1. The CDR3 consists of 14 residues. CDR1 and CDR2 from the germline V gene are SGHVS and FNYEAQ. V trimming: 5 bases; J trimming: 6 bases; junction bases outside the gene matches: 2. In DNA, the CDR3 is TGTGCCAGCAGCACGGGACAGGGGGATGAAAAACTGTTTTTT. It specifies CASSTGQGDEKLFF.

This rearrangement joins TRBV6-1 to TRBJ2-4, with D possibly matching TRBD1 (5 bases). The J call may be faulty, since TRBJ2-7 better matches the DNA end. The CDR3 loop spans 14 amino acids. The V gene's germline CDR1 is MNHNS and CDR2 SASEGT. The CDR3 loop reads CASSEQGNLYEQYF. As DNA, the CDR3 is TGTGCCAGCAGTGAACAGGGTAACTTATACGAGCAGTACTTC.

This clonotype was recorded a few times. V and J are TRBV11-2 and TRBJ2-6; possibly TRBD2 for D (5 bases). CDR1 SGHAT and CDR2 FQNNGV come from the germline V gene. The V end lost 6 bases, the J end lost 1 base, and 19 bases lay between the germline ends. This CDR3 comprises 18 residues. This chain's CDR3 is CASSLRNPGISGANVLTF. Here the CDR3 DNA reads TGTGCCAGCAGTTTAAGGAACCCCGGGATTTCTGGGGCCAACGTCCTGACTTTC.

Comment on this clonotype: It is unclear where the CDR3 begins or ends on the DNA, so no DNA is shown, and the CDR3 is as TCRdb lists it. V usage is TRBV7-2 and J usage is TRBJ2-1; TRBD1, the table's D call, was not compared with the DNA. Germline V CDR1 and CDR2: SGHTA, FQGNSA. The CDR3 extends over 18 residues, inclusive of both ends. CDR3 region: CASSLGQGSVRGSYEQYF.

This clonotype was counted between two and nine times. The chain combines TRBV7-3 with TRBJ2-1; perhaps D is TRBD1 or TRBD2 (5 bases each). The tail of the sequence fits TRBJ2-7 better, so the J call may be wrong. CDR3 length: 13 residues. Germline-derived CDR1 and CDR2 are SGHTA and FQGTGA. CDR3 region: CASSSGPTYEQYF. In DNA form, the CDR3 reads TGTGCCAGCAGCTCGGGACCAACCTACGAGCAGTACTTC.

About this clonotype itself: One end of the junction fails to match germline, which may point to a read error. The chain joins TRBV7-6 to TRBJ2-4; the match to TRBD2 covers 8 bases. With the DNA end fitting TRBJ2-5 better, the J assignment may be wrong. This CDR3 is built from 14 residues. In germline, CDR1 is SGHVS, CDR2 FNYEAQ. CDR3 DNA sequence: TGTGCTAGCAGCCCCGGACTAGCAACGGAGACCCAGTACTTC. Encoded protein: CASSPGLATETQYF.

This chain links TRBV5-5 with TRBJ2-3, with 7 bases that match TRBD1. The CDR3 length is 13 residues. V was clipped by 0 bases and J by 5 bases; unmatched bases: 0. From germline, CDR1 is SGHKS and CDR2 YYEKEE (reference sequence). CDR3 region: CASSLDRGDTQYF. In DNA form, the CDR3 reads TGTGCCAGCAGCTTGGACAGGGGAGATACGCAGTATTTT.

The chain employs TRBV7-4 and TRBJ2-4, with D unresolved. The J call may be in error: the DNA end matches TRBJ2-5 better. Germline V gene data show CDR1 as SGHVT and CDR2 as SQSDAQ. This CDR3 is built from 15 residues. DNA of the CDR3: TGTGCCAGCAGCTTAGGACAAATAAGGAAAGAGACCCAGTACTTC. Its protein product is CASSLGQIRKETQYF.

The chain couples TRBV11-2 to TRBJ2-7; 10 bases line up with TRBD2. There are 19 residues in the CDR3. Germline CDR1 and CDR2: SGHAT and FQNNGV. J lost 7 bases, V lost 2 bases, and 20 bases had no gene match. CDR3 coding DNA: TGTGCCAGCAGCTTATACCGACTAGCGGGCTCATCGGAAGCAGGGGAGCAGTACTTC. Translated, it gives CASSLYRLAGSSEAGEQYF. The full variable domain, completed using reference TRBV11-2 and TRBJ2-7, is EAGVAQSPRYKIIEKRQSVAFWCNPISGHATLYWYQQILGQGPKLLIQFQNNGVVDDSQLPKDRFSAERLKGVDSTLKIQPAKLEDSAVYLCASSLYRLAGSSEAGEQYFGPGTRLTVT.

The gene calls are TRBV7-2 and TRBJ2-5; 8 bases are shared with TRBD1. The J call may be faulty, since TRBJ2-7 better matches the DNA end. Germline V lookup: CDR1 SGHTA, CDR2 FQGNSA. The CDR3 has 15 amino acids. DNA for the CDR3: TGTGCCAGCAGCTTAGTAGGGACAGGTTCCTACGAGCAGTACTTC. Amino acid sequence: CASSLVGTGSYEQYF.

The chain employs TRBV6-1 and TRBJ1-2; D gene uncertain. V lost 2 bases and J lost 1, with 2 bases in between. CDR1 is MNHNS, CDR2 SASEGT, per germline. The CDR3 is 12 residues long. The CDR3, as DNA: TGTGCCAGCAGTGAACGTAACTATGGCTACACCTTC. Translated: CASSERNYGYTF.

CDR3: CASSLVDRVGEKLFF. The CDR3 DNA reads TGTGCCAGCAGTTTAGTAGACAGGGTCGGTGAAAAACTGTTTTTT. V usage is TRBV28 and J usage is TRBJ1-4; 7 nucleotides agree with TRBD1. Germline-derived CDR1 and CDR2 are MDHEN and SYDVKM. CDR3 size: 15 residues. The V gene end was trimmed by 2 bases and the J gene end by 7 bases; junction bases not matched to a gene: 7.

A word on this clonotype: A junction end diverges from the germline sequence, so it may reflect a read error. The chain recombines TRBV6-6 with TRBJ1-1; D may be TRBD1 (5 bases). CDR3 length equals 14 residues. Germline V gives CDR1 MNHNY, CDR2 SVGAGI (reference sequence). The CDR3 protein is CASRAQLMNTEAFF. CDR3 DNA: TGCGCCAGCAGGGCACAGCTTATGAACACTGAAGCTTTCTTT.

The chain carries TRBV11-2 and TRBJ2-7, with D uncertain. Near its end, the DNA agrees better with TRBJ2-5, so the J call may be wrong. Germline-derived CDR1 and CDR2 are SGHAT and FQNNGV. This CDR3 contains 11 residues. The CDR3 sequence: CASSSKETQYF. CDR3 coding DNA: TGTGCCAGCAGCTCTAAAGAGACCCAGTACTTC.

The CDR3 DNA sequence: TGTGCCATCAGTGTGTTCAATGAGCAGTTCTTC. Translation: CAISVFNEQFF. The rearrangement joins TRBV10-3 to TRBJ2-1, with D unresolved. CDR3 length equals 11 residues. Deletions cut 4 bases from V and 6 bases from J, with 4 bases between. Germline V gene data show CDR1 as ENHRY and CDR2 as SYGVKD.

J is TRBJ2-4 and V is TRBV7-3; maybe TRBD1 (5 bases). The J call may be faulty, since TRBJ2-5 better matches the DNA end. CDR1 SGHTA and CDR2 FQGTGA come from the germline V gene. The CDR3 contains 14 residues. The CDR3 DNA follows: TGTGCCAGCAGCCTCGTCGACAGTCAGGGGACCCAGTACTTC. Its protein product is CASSLVDSQGTQYF.